One and the same sample provided the 8 T cell receptor beta chains below, sequenced in a study of CD8 T cells in ankylosing spondylitis. Study-wide results and limits: Characteristic, it appeared, of ankylosing spondylitis blood was a TCR beta motif of seven or eight highly homologous variants.

MiXCR was run by TCRdb on the 5' RACE reads, yielding one entry per CDR3 protein. The sample has more than 650,000 distinct CDR3 sequences, 12% seen once. For these TCRs, the target antigens are not known. Sequenced: blood, either unsorted or a sorted T cell fraction (not recorded which). These receptors were taken from a male donor with ankylosing spondylitis.

This clonotype appeared many times. The chain uses TRBV29-1 and TRBJ1-5; D call uncertain. The CDR3 runs to 12 residues. Between the trimmed V and J ends, which lost 4 bases and 3 bases, there was a span of 7 bases. The germline CDR1 and CDR2 sequences are SQVTM and ANQGSEA. The CDR3 DNA sequence: TGCAGCGTTGCGTCAGCCAATCAGCCCCAGCATTTT. Translated: CSVASANQPQHF.

This clonotype was seen ten or more times. This chain links TRBV7-2 with TRBJ1-1; a weak D match, TRBD1 (5 bases). From germline, CDR1 is SGHTA and CDR2 FQGNSA. The CDR3 has 12 amino acids. V lost 11 bases and J lost 4, with 14 bases in between. The CDR3 reads CAGRQWTTEAFF. The DNA for the CDR3 is TGTGCCGGACGACAGTGGACCACTGAAGCTTTCTTT.

V and J are TRBV5-1 and TRBJ1-2; a weak D match, TRBD1 (6 bases). The CDR3 loop spans 13 amino acids. Deletions cut 1 base from V and 7 bases from J, with 11 bases between. Germline V gene sequence: CDR1 SGHRS, CDR2 YFSETQ. The CDR3 loop reads CASSLLGGRGYTF. For the CDR3, the DNA is TGCGCCAGCAGCTTGTTAGGGGGTCGTGGCTACACCTTC.

This clonotype was counted at least ten times. The chain joins TRBV29-1 to TRBJ2-2; 9 positions match TRBD1. Per germline, CDR1 SQVTM and CDR2 ANQGSEA. Unmatched junction bases numbered 5, after V lost 3 bases and J lost 6 bases. The CDR3 sequence is 14 residues long. In DNA, the CDR3 is TGCAGCGTTGAGGTACAGGGGGCCGCCGGGGAGCTGTTTTTT. It specifies CSVEVQGAAGELFF.

This chain uses TRBV30 with TRBJ2-3; D possibly corresponds to TRBD1 (5 bases). V lost 3 bases and J lost 3, with 10 bases in between. Germline CDR1 and CDR2: GTSNPN and SVGIG (reference sequence). This CDR3 region has 13 residues. CDR3 in DNA: TGTGCCTGGAGCGCCAGGGTGACAGATACGCAGTATTTT. It codes for CAWSARVTDTQYF.

This clonotype was seen many times. V gene TRBV5-1 combines with J gene TRBJ1-3; TRBD1 matches 7 bases. Germline loops: CDR1 SGHRS, CDR2 YFSETQ. Germline trimming cut 0 bases from V and 3 bases from J; bases unmatched to any gene: 0. The length of the CDR3 is 14 residues. As DNA, the CDR3 is TGCGCCAGCAGCTTGGACAGGGGTGGAAACACCATATATTTT. It yields the protein CASSLDRGGNTIYF.

The rearrangement joins TRBV12-3 or TRBV12-4 to TRBJ2-7; D is possibly TRBD1 or TRBD2 (5 bases each). This CDR3 is 16 amino acids long. Trimming pared 6 bases from V and 3 bases from J, leaving 21 bases between. CDR3 sequence reads: CASSSRRGAGIYEQYF. The DNA for the CDR3 is TGTGCCAGCAGCTCCCGCCGGGGCGCCGGGATCTACGAGCAGTACTTC.

The chain couples TRBV29-1 to TRBJ2-3, with D possibly being TRBD2 (5 bases). V was cut by 6 bases and J by 1 base, with 8 bases left in between. CDR3 length: 12 amino acids. Germline assignment: CDR1 SQVTM and CDR2 ANQGSEA. The CDR3 here is CSVIARTDTQYF. The CDR3 nucleotides read TGCAGCGTAATAGCGCGCACAGATACGCAGTATTTT.